A selection of T cell receptor beta chains follows, all from one sample in a study of TIL therapy for anti-PD-1-resistant metastatic lung cancer. The data were produced by immunoSEQ multiplex PCR, yet TCRdb's version contains in-frame clones alone and is incomplete. The table has thousands of clones, roughly 67% seen once; the top ten hold roughly a tenth. The sequencing here drew on tumor tissue, taken at baseline. The receptors were sampled from a man between 65 and 85 years old with non-small cell lung cancer. The CDR3 runs from the conserved cysteine through the conserved F or W. A D gene is named only where the DNA matches it firmly. The size field is filled for only some rows; it gives once, few, many or a size class.

CDR3 DNA	CDR3 protein	V gene	D gene	J gene	clone size
TGTGCCAGCAGTTACTCACGGGAGTCAGAGACCCAGTACTTC	CASSYSRESETQYF	TRBV6-6	NA	TRBJ2-5	NA
TGTGCCAGCAGCTTAAACTCTGGACCCGGCACTGGAAACACCATATATTTT	CASSLNSGPGTGNTIYF	TRBV7-3	NA	TRBJ1-3	NA
TGTGCCAGCAGCTTAGGTGCCGGGGAGCTGTTTTTT	CASSLGAGELFF	TRBV7-9	NA	TRBJ2-2	NA
TGTGCCAGCAGCTTAACGGACATTCCCTCGGGTACGCAGTATTTT	CASSLTDIPSGTQYF	TRBV11-2	NA	TRBJ2-3	NA
TGTGCCAGCAGTCCACGACAGGGCAACAATCAGCCCCAGCATTTT	CASSPRQGNNQPQHF	TRBV28	TRBD1	TRBJ1-5	NA
TGTGCCAGCAGTTTACATCAAGGACAGGGGGCATGGGCTTTCTTT	CASSLHQGQGAWAFF	TRBV28	TRBD1	TRBJ1-1	NA
TGTGCCAGCAGCCAAGGACAGAATCAGCCCCAGCATTTT	CASSQGQNQPQHF	TRBV11-2	NA	TRBJ1-5	few
TGTGCCATCAGTGAAGCGGGAGAAAGCGAGCAGTACTTC	CAISEAGESEQYF	TRBV10-3	TRBD2	TRBJ2-7	NA
TGCAGTGGGATTTCCTCCTATGGCTACACCTTC	CSGISSYGYTF	TRBV20-1	NA	TRBJ1-2	once
TGTGCCAGCAGCTTAGTTACAGGCACCGGGGAGCTGTTTTTT	CASSLVTGTGELFF	TRBV7-2	NA	TRBJ2-2	large
TGTGCCAGCAGTGACTCAGACAGGGATTTCACCGGGGAGCTGTTTTTT	CASSDSDRDFTGELFF	TRBV6-4	TRBD1	TRBJ2-2	NA
TGTGCCAGTAGTCTGACTAGCGCTAGGGACGAGCAGTACTTC	CASSLTSARDEQYF	TRBV19	TRBD2	TRBJ2-7	NA
TGTGCCAGCAGCCTTGGACAGTCCGCGTACGAGCAGTACTTC	CASSLGQSAYEQYF	TRBV13	NA	TRBJ2-7	NA
TGTGCCAGCAGCCCTTCTCAAGATACGCAGTATTTT	CASSPSQDTQYF	TRBV4-2	NA	TRBJ2-3	NA
TGCGCCAGCAGCCAAATCGGACTAGCGGGAGGGGGGAACACCGGGGAGCTGTTTTTT	CASSQIGLAGGGNTGELFF	TRBV4-1	TRBD2	TRBJ2-2	NA
TGTGCCAGCAGCCAAAGCCTCTTTGCGCTATCTAACTATGGCTACACCTTC	CASSQSLFALSNYGYTF	TRBV14	NA	TRBJ1-2	NA
TGTGCCAGCAGCTTAAGGGTTAATGAGCAGTTCTTC	CASSLRVNEQFF	TRBV7-8	NA	TRBJ2-1	few
TGTGCCAGCAGTTCGTCTGGGACAGGGACAGATACGCAGTATTTT	CASSSSGTGTDTQYF	TRBV6-6	TRBD1	TRBJ2-3	NA
TGTGCCAGCAGCTTAGGGGGGACAGCTTCTAGGAGCTACACCTTC	CASSLGGTASRSYTF	TRBV7-3	TRBD1	TRBJ1-2	NA
TGTGCCAGCAGTGACGTGGGGGGGGCGCATGAAAAACTGTTTTTT	CASSDVGGAHEKLFF	TRBV25-1	NA	TRBJ1-4	NA
TGTGCCAGCAGTCCCTGGACTAGCACAGATACGCAGTATTTT	CASSPWTSTDTQYF	TRBV2	NA	TRBJ2-3	NA
TGTGCCAGCGTATTACAGGCAAATTCACCCCTCCACTTT	CASVLQANSPLHF	TRBV19	NA	TRBJ1-6	few
TGTGCCAGCAGCATCGGCCCCTACGAGCAGTACTTC	CASSIGPYEQYF	TRBV6-9	NA	TRBJ2-7	few
TGTGCCAGCAGGCATCTACTATCAGATACGCAGTATTTT	CASRHLLSDTQYF	TRBV7-9	NA	TRBJ2-3	NA
TGTGCCAGCAGCTTAAGTAAAGGCTCTGGGGCCAACGTCCTGACTTTC	CASSLSKGSGANVLTF	TRBV7-9	NA	TRBJ2-6	NA
TGTGCCATCAGTACTAGCGGGCCCAATTACAATGAGCAGTTCTTC	CAISTSGPNYNEQFF	TRBV10-3	TRBD2	TRBJ2-1	NA
TGCGCCAGCAGCCAAGATCAAGGGACGGGCACAGATACGCAGTATTTT	CASSQDQGTGTDTQYF	TRBV4-3	NA	TRBJ2-3	NA
TGTGCCAGCAGCCCCTCTAGCAGCTACTCTAGCACAGATACGCAGTATTTT	CASSPSSSYSSTDTQYF	TRBV7-3	NA	TRBJ2-3	few
TGCGCCAGCAGCAATCGAGGACAGGGAGGGAAAAAACTGTTTTTT	CASSNRGQGGKKLFF	TRBV5-1	TRBD1	TRBJ1-4	NA
TGTGCCAGCAGCCCGAAGGACGGACGGCTTCGAAATCAGCCCCAGCATTTT	CASSPKDGRLRNQPQHF	TRBV7-2	NA	TRBJ1-5	NA
TGTGCCAGCAGTGGACTAGGACTAGCGGGAGGGAATGAGCAGTTCTTC	CASSGLGLAGGNEQFF	TRBV7-2	TRBD2	TRBJ2-1	NA
TGCGCCAGCAGCCAGGGAGTAGCCCGCACAGATACGCAGTATTTT	CASSQGVARTDTQYF	TRBV4-1	NA	TRBJ2-3	NA
TGTGCCAGCAGTTTGCTGCCGACAGGGGAGGATTTTGAAAAACTGTTTTTT	CASSLLPTGEDFEKLFF	TRBV28	TRBD1	TRBJ1-4	once
TGTGCCAGCAGCATAGCAGGCGTACGGGGCTACACCTTC	CASSIAGVRGYTF	TRBV5-6	NA	TRBJ1-2	few
TGTGCCAGTACTAAATGGGGGGAGGCGAACACCGGGGAGCTGTTTTTT	CASTKWGEANTGELFF	TRBV19	NA	TRBJ2-2	NA
TGTGCCAGCACAACAGGTAATCAGCCCCAGCATTTT	CASTTGNQPQHF	TRBV6-5	NA	TRBJ1-5	NA
TGTGCCAGCAGTTTTGAGGTGGGGACAATGAACACTGAAGCTTTCTTT	CASSFEVGTMNTEAFF	TRBV6-5	NA	TRBJ1-1	NA
TGTGCCAGCAGTTTTCGACGGGAGTTATCCTACGAGCAGTACTTC	CASSFRRELSYEQYF	TRBV28	NA	TRBJ2-7	few
TGTGCCAGCAGCTTAGGTCTAGCGGGAGTCGAGCAGTACTTC	CASSLGLAGVEQYF	TRBV11-2	TRBD2	TRBJ2-7	NA
TGTGCCAGCCGAGGGTCACTACGACAAGAGACCCAGTACTTC	CASRGSLRQETQYF	TRBV28	NA	TRBJ2-5	NA
TGTGCCAGTAGTCCGCCTATGGAGGGGGCCAACGTCCTGACTTTC	CASSPPMEGANVLTF	TRBV19	NA	TRBJ2-6	NA
TGTGCCAGCTCACTCCTAGCGGGAGTAACGCGCAATGAGCAGTTCTTC	CASSLLAGVTRNEQFF	TRBV18	TRBD2	TRBJ2-1	few
TGTGCCAGCAGCATTCTCCCGGGACTAGCGGGGACTCCTCCCTACGAGCAGTACTTC	CASSILPGLAGTPPYEQYF	TRBV27	TRBD2	TRBJ2-7	NA
TGTGCCAGCAGTTCTTCTACCACCCGCCGCCTCCTATACAATGAGCAGTTCTTC	CASSSSTTRRLLYNEQFF	TRBV28	NA	TRBJ2-1	NA
TGCGCCAGCAGCCAAGATCCGGGGGCCGGGTACAATGAGCAGTTCTTC	CASSQDPGAGYNEQFF	TRBV4-1	NA	TRBJ2-1	NA
TGTGCCAGCAGCTTGGGACAGAGCTGGAATTCACCCCTCCACTTT	CASSLGQSWNSPLHF	TRBV5-4	NA	TRBJ1-6	few
TGTGCCAGCAGCTCTGGACAGGGCTTCTATAATTCACCCCTCCACTTT	CASSSGQGFYNSPLHF	TRBV7-9	TRBD1	TRBJ1-6	NA
TGTGCCAGCAGTTGGCGTCGGACTAGCGGGAGCTCTGGGGCCAACGTCCTGACTTTC	CASSWRRTSGSSGANVLTF	TRBV7-2	TRBD2	TRBJ2-6	NA
TGTGCCAGCAGCCAAGGTCGTTACACCGGGGAGCTGTTTTTT	CASSQGRYTGELFF	TRBV14	NA	TRBJ2-2	NA
TGTGCCAGCAGCTTAGCCGGACAGGGGAACACTGAAGCTTTCTTT	CASSLAGQGNTEAFF	TRBV7-2	TRBD1	TRBJ1-1	few
TGTGCCAGCAGCGGCGGGACTAGAATCCCAGATACGCAGTATTTT	CASSGGTRIPDTQYF	TRBV7-2	TRBD2	TRBJ2-3	NA
TGTGCCAGCAGCTTAGAACAGGGCCACCTGGGATATGAGCAGTTCTTC	CASSLEQGHLGYEQFF	TRBV7-9	NA	TRBJ2-1	NA
TGTGCCAGCAGTGATAGGGTCGGCAACACTGAAGCTTTCTTT	CASSDRVGNTEAFF	TRBV2	NA	TRBJ1-1	few
TGTGCCAGCTCACCACAGCCCGGGACAGGCAGTAATTCACCCCTCCACTTT	CASSPQPGTGSNSPLHF	TRBV18	TRBD1	TRBJ1-6	few
TGTGCCAGCAGCTTAACCGGGACAGGGAACACCGGGGAGCTGTTTTTT	CASSLTGTGNTGELFF	TRBV7-3	TRBD1	TRBJ2-2	NA